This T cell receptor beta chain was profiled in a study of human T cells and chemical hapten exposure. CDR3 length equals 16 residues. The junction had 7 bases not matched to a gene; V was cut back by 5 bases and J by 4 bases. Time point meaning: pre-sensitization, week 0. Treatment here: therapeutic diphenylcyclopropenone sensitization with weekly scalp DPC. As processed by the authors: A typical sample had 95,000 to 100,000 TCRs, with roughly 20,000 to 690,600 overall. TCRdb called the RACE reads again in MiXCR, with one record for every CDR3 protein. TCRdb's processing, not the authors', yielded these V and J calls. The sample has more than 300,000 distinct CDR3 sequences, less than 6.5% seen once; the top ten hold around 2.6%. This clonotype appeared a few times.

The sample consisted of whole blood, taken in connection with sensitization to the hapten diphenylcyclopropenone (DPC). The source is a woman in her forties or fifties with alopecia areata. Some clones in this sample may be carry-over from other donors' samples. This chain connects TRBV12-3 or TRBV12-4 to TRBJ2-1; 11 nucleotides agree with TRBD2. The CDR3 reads CASSPTGTSGYNEQFF. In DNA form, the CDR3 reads TGTGCCAGCAGTCCAACCGGGACTAGCGGTTACAATGAGCAGTTCTTC.